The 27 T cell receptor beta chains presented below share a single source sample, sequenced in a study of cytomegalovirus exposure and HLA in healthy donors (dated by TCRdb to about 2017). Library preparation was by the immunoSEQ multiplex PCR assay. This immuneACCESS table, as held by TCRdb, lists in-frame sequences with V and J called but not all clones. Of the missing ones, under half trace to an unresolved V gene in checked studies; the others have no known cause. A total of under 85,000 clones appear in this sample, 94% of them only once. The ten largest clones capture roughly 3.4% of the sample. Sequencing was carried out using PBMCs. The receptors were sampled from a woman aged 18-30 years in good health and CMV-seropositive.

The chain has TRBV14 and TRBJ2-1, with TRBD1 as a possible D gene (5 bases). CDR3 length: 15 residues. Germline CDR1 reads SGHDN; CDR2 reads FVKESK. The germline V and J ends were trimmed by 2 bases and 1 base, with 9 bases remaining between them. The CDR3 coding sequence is TGTGCCAGCAGCCAACAGGGTGGGTCCTACAATGAGCAGTTCTTC. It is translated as CASSQQGGSYNEQFF.

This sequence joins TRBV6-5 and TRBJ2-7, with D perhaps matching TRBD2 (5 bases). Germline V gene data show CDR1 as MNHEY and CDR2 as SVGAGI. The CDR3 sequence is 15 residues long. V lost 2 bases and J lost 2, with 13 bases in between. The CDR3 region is CASSYRGSAAYEQYF. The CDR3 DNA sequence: TGTGCCAGCAGTTACAGAGGTAGCGCTGCCTACGAGCAGTACTTC.

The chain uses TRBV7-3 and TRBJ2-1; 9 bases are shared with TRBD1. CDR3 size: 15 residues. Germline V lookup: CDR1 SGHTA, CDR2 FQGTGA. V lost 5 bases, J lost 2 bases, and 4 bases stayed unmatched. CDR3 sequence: CASSMTGGAYNEQFF. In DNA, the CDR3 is TGTGCCAGCAGCATGACAGGGGGGGCCTACAATGAGCAGTTCTTC.

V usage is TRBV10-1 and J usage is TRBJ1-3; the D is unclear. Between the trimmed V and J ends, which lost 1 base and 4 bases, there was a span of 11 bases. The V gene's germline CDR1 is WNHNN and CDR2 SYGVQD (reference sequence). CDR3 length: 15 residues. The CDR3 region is CASSELTRSGNTIYF. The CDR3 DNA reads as TGCGCCAGCAGTGAGTTAACCAGGTCAGGAAACACCATATATTTT.

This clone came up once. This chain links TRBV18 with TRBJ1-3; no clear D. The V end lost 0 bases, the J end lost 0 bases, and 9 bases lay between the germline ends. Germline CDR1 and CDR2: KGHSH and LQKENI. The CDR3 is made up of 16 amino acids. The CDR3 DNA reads TGTGCCAGCTCACCACCGCTGCACTACTCTGGAAACACCATATATTTT. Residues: CASSPPLHYSGNTIYF.

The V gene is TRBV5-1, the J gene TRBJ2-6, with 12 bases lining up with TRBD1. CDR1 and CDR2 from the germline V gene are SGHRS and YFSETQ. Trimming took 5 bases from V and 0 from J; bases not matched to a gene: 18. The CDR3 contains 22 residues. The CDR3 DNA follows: TGCGCCAGCAGGGGACAGGGGGCTTATGAATCTCGCGCAAACTCTGGGGCCAACGTCCTGACTTTC. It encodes CASRGQGAYESRANSGANVLTF.

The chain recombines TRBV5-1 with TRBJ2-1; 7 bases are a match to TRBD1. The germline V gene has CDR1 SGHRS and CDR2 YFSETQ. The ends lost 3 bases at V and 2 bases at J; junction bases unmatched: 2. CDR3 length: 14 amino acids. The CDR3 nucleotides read TGCGCCAGCAGCTCCGGACAGGCCTACAATGAGCAGTTCTTC. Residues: CASSSGQAYNEQFF.

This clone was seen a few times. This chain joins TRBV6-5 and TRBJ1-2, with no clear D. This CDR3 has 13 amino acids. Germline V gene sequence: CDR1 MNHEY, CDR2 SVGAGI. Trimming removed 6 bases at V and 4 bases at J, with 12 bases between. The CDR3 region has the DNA TGTGCCAGCAGCCCTAGACGTACCTATGGCTACACCTTC. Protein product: CASSPRRTYGYTF.

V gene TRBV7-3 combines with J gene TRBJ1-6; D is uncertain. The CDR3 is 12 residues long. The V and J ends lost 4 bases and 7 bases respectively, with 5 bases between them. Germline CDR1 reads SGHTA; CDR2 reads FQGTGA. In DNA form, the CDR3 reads TGTGCCAGCAGCTCAGGCAATTCACCCCTCCACTTT. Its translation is CASSSGNSPLHF.

The CDR3 bases are TGCGCCAGCAGCCAAGGAGGCACAGGGGTGGACACCATATATTTT. Translating it yields CASSQGGTGVDTIYF. The chain carries TRBV4-3 and TRBJ1-3; 7 positions agree with TRBD1. Per germline, CDR1 LGHNA and CDR2 YSLEER. Germline trimming cut 1 base from V and 8 bases from J; bases unmatched to any gene: 8. The CDR3 is made up of 15 amino acids.

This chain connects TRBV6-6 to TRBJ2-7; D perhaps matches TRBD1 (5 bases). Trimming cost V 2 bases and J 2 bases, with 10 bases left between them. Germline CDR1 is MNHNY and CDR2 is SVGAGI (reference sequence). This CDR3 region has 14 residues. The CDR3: CASSYNRFPYEQYF. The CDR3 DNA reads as TGTGCCAGCAGTTACAACAGGTTCCCCTACGAGCAGTACTTC.

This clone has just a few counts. The CDR3 nucleotides read TGTGCCAGCAGTCCGACAGAACACACATTCTACGAGCAGTACTTC. Translation gives CASSPTEHTFYEQYF. J is TRBJ2-7 and V is TRBV6-6; TRBD1 is a possible D gene (5 bases). V gave up 5 bases and J gave up 3 bases, with 17 bases separating them. The CDR3 covers 15 residues. Germline V gene lookup returns CDR1 MNHNY and CDR2 SVGAGI (reference sequence).

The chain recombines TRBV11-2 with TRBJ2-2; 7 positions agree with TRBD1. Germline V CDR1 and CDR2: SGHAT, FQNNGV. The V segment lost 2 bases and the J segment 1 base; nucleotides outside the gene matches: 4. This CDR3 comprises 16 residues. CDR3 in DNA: TGTGCCAGCAGCTTATTCCGGACAGGGAACACCGGGGAGCTGTTTTTT. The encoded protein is CASSLFRTGNTGELFF.

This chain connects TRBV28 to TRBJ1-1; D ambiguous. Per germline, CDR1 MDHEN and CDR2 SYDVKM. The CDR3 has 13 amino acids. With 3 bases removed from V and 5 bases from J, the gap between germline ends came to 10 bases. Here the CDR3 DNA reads TGTGCCAGCAGTTTGGGCGGAGGTACTGAAGCTTTCTTT. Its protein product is CASSLGGGTEAFF.

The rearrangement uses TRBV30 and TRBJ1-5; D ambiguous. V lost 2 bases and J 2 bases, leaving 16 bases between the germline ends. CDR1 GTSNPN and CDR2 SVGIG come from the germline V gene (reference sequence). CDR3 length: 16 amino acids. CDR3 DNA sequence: TGTGCCTGGAGTTTACGGGATAGTTGGGGCAATCAGCCCCAGCATTTT. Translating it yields CAWSLRDSWGNQPQHF.

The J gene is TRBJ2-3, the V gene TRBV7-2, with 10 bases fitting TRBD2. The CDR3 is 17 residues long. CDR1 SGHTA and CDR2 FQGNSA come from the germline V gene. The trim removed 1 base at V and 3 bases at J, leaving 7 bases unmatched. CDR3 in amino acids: CASSLGAGGPRTDTQYF. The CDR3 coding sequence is TGTGCCAGCAGCTTAGGAGCGGGAGGGCCGCGGACAGATACGCAGTATTTT.

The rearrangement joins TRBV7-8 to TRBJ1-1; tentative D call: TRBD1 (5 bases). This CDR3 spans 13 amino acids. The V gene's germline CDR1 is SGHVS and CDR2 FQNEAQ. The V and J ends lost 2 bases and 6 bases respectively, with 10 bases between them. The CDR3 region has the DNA TGTGCCAGCAGCTTACAGGGCGCACCTGAAGCTTTCTTT. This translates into CASSLQGAPEAFF.

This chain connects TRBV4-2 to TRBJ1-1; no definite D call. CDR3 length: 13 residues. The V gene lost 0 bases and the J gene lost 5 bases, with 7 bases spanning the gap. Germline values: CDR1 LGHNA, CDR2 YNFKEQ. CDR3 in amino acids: CASSQDSGTEAFF. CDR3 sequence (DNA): TGTGCCAGCAGCCAAGATTCGGGAACTGAAGCTTTCTTT.

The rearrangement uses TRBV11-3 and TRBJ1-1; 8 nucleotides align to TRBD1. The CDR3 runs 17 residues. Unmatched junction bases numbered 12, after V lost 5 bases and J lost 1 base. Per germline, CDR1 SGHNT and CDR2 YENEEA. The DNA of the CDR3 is TGTGCCAGCAGCCCTAGCGGACAGGGACTTAAGAACACTGAAGCTTTCTTT. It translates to CASSPSGQGLKNTEAFF.

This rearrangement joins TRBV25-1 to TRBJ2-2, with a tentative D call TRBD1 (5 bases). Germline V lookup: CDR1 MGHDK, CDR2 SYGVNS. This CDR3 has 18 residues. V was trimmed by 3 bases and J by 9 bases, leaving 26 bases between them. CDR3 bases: TGTGCCAGCAGTGAGAGGCCCACAGGCGGTCCAAATGTGAGGGAGCTGTTTTTT. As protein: CASSERPTGGPNVRELFF.

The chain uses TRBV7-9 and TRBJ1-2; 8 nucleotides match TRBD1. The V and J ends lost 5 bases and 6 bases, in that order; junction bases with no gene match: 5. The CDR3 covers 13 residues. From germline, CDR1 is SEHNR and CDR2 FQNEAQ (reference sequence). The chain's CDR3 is CASSRTGYDGYTF. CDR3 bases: TGTGCCAGCAGCCGGACAGGGTATGATGGCTACACCTTC.

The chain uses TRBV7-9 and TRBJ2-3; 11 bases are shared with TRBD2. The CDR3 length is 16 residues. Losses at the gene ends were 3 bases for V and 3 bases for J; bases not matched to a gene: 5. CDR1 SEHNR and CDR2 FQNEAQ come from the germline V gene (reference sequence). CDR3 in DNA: TGTGCCAGCAGCTTCAAACTAGCGGGAGATACAGATACGCAGTATTTT. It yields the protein CASSFKLAGDTDTQYF.

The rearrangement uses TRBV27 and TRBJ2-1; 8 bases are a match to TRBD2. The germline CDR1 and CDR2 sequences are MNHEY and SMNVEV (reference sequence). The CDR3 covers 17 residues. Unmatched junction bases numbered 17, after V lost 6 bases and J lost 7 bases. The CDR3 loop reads CASSPWEGGRGGNEQFF. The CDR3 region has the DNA TGTGCCAGCAGCCCTTGGGAGGGAGGGCGCGGGGGGAATGAGCAGTTCTTC.

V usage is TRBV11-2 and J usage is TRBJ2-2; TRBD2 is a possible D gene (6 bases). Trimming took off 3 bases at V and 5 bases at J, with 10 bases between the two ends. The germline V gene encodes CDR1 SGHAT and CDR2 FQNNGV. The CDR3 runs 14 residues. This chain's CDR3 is CASSFGGVTGELFF. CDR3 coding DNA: TGTGCCAGCAGCTTTGGCGGGGTGACCGGGGAGCTGTTTTTT. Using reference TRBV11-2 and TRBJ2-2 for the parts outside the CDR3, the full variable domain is EAGVAQSPRYKIIEKRQSVAFWCNPISGHATLYWYQQILGQGPKLLIQFQNNGVVDDSQLPKDRFSAERLKGVDSTLKIQPAKLEDSAVYLCASSFGGVTGELFFGEGSRLTVL.

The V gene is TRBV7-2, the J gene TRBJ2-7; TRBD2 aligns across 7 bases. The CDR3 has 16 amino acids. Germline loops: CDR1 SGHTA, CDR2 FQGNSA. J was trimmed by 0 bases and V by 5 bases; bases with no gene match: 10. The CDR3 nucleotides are TGTGCCAGCAGCCTATCGAGCGGGGATAGCTCCTACGAGCAGTACTTC. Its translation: CASSLSSGDSSYEQYF.

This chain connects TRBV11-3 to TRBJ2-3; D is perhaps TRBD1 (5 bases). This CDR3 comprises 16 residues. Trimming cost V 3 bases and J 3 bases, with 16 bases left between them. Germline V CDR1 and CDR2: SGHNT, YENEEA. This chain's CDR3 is CASSFDPQGGTDTQYF. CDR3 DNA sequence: TGTGCCAGCAGCTTCGACCCCCAGGGTGGTACAGATACGCAGTATTTT. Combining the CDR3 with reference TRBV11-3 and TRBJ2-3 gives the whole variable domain EAGVVQSPRYKIIEKKQPVAFWCNPISGHNTLYWYLQNLGQGPELLIRYENEEAVDDSQLPKDRFSAERLKGVDSTLKIQPAELGDSAVYLCASSFDPQGGTDTQYFGPGTRLTVL.

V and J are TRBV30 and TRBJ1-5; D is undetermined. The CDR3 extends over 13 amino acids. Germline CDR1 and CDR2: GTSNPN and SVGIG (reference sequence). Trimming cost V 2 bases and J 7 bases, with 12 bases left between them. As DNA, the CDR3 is TGTGCCTGGAGTCTGAACGGGAACCAGCCCCAGCATTTT. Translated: CAWSLNGNQPQHF.